This TCR beta chain was retrieved from a study of shared clonotypes between healthy human individuals (TCRdb year 2020). The study in broad terms: Three men and two women, aged 18 to 49 years, made up the cohort. Per donor, leukapheresis produced somewhere between about 0.8 and 9 billion PBMCs. To increase sequencing depth and limit assay-specific biases, different laboratories used diverse techniques to prepare libraries and sequence TCR repertoires. To estimate repertoire size and how much clonotype sharing occurs between individuals, the study deeply sequenced the blood TCR repertoires of several healthy adults. For each donor, CD4 naive and CD4 memory were each run on three plates, CD8 naive on two plates, and CD8 memory on one plate. Here is what the overall study found, with its caveats: Pairwise subsampling indicated that sequencing depth was expected to affect the degree of clonotype sharing among donors. Sampling was limited to blood, and TCR repertoires in tissue likely differ from TCR repertoires in blood. Larger estimated clonotype richness was generally found for naive subsets than for memory subsets. Rarefaction of sorted-subset datasets indicated incomplete sequencing despite the large sequencing depth. The genetic and exposure-history diversity represented was limited by the small number of donors. Across a few donors, 4.5% to 6.5% of naive CD4, approximately 3.6% of naive CD8, roughly 2.2% of memory CD4, and approximately 0.4% of memory CD8 clonotypes were shared. Compared with non-shared clonotypes, clonotypes shared by all four sorted-subset donors had higher generation probabilities.

TCR CDR3 regions were amplified from genomic DNA by multiplex PCR using the deep immunoSEQ assay. Extracted genomic DNA from each cell subset was spread evenly across all wells of several immunoSEQ 96-well plates, with each plate serving as a replicate. Each replicate PCR for sorted subsets received 150 to 250 ng genomic DNA, equal to about 30,000 T cell genomes. Purified libraries were measured with a Qubit 3.0 fluorometer, size-checked on a Bioanalyzer 2100, and measured again with the KAPA Library Quantification kit. Every immunoSEQ 96-well plate was sequenced on a separate single-read 150-cycle Illumina NextSeq 550 flow cell. The original pipeline was this. Because only junctional sequences without quality scores were contained in the immunoSEQ output, filtering matching that applied to full-length reads could not be performed. To assign V/J genes and CDR3, sequences were annotated against IMGT germline references using PyIR, a Python wrapper for IgBLAST v1.9. Reads were removed for weak V/J assignments (E-value above 1e-6), missing CDR3, stop codons, out-of-frame junctions, or ambiguous translated residues. V3J clonotypes were defined as sequences sharing an identical inferred V gene, J gene, and CDR3 amino acid sequence. The percentage overlap between two repertoires was calculated by dividing the number of shared unique clonotypes by the size of the smaller repertoire. Richness of each repertoire was evaluated using RTK rarefaction, the Chao1 estimator, and Recon v2.1 estimates of unobserved clonotypes. OLGA was used to compute generation probabilities for all TCRbeta clonotypes that the gDNA method yielded from several donors. In TCRdb, the immuneACCESS table is reduced to in-frame sequences with V and J assigned. These tables do not hold every clone; where another copy was compared, an unresolved V gene accounts for under half, and the others remain unexplained. Clonal size and the V and J genes are those of that table, whereas D and trimming came from the DNA. Within this sample are more than 2 million clones, with approximately 94% of them counted one time only. The biggest ten clones account for over 0.1% of the sample.

The donors were healthy, HIV-negative adults with no recently reported acute infections or vaccinations. Every donor was a Caucasian adult residing in Nashville, Tennessee, USA. CD4+ T cells were enriched by magnetic negative selection, after which naive cells were positively selected on CD45RA and the negative fraction was taken as the memory subset. Blood was collected by leukapheresis, and PBMCs were isolated by Ficoll-Histopaque density gradient centrifugation and then cryopreserved in liquid nitrogen vapor phase. Purity and quantity of every magnetically sorted T cell population were checked by analytical flow cytometry. Each sorted fraction had its genomic DNA isolated and then quantified by UV absorbance on a Nanodrop 2000c. A note on this clone: Its antigen target is currently unknown. Base qualities were left out, and no much larger clone turns up one base away.

CDR1 and CDR2 were assigned from the germline V gene as MNHNS and SASEGT. V was cut back by 2 bases and J by 3 bases, leaving a gap of 8 bases between them. The CDR3 runs 14 residues from the cysteine to the phenylalanine. The entry retains the CDR3 DNA only, 42 bases that are in frame from base 1. The V and J genes are TRBV6-1 and TRBJ1-5, and perhaps TRBD1 as D gene, on 6 matching bases. The sample taken for sequencing was naive CD4+ T cells sorted from blood. The cell subset or site label, read with the paper, signifies: CD45RA+ positively selected. This receptor was taken from a man between 18 and 35 years old in good health. The nucleotide sequence reads as follows: TGTGCCAGCAGTGAAACAGGGTACAATCAGCCCCAGCATTTT. Translated, it gives CASSETGYNQPQHF.